The next 21 T cell receptor beta chains were all read from a single sample in a study of blood T cell repertoires in COVID-19. Only in-frame clones appear in the TCRdb table, and some are missing; sequencing was by immunoSEQ multiplex PCR. The table has over 200,000 clones, around 83% seen once; the top ten hold under 2.5%. Sequenced sample: peripheral blood. These receptors originate from a man between 35 and 55 years old who had recovered from COVID-19.

The J gene is TRBJ1-1, the V gene TRBV25-1; D gene ambiguous. Looked up from germline, CDR1 is MGHDK and CDR2 is SYGVNS. V shed 2 bases and J shed 8 bases, with 6 bases lying between them. This CDR3 comprises 11 residues. The CDR3 bases are TGTGCCAGCAGTGAAAGTGCGGAAGCTTTCTTT. It specifies CASSESAEAFF. The full variable domain, completed using reference TRBV25-1 and TRBJ1-1, is EADIYQTPRYLVIGTGKKITLECSQTMGHDKMYWYQQDPGMELHLIHYSYGVNSTEKGDLSSESTVSRIRTEHFPLTLESARPSHTSQYLCASSESAEAFFGQGTRLTVV.

V usage is TRBV9 and J usage is TRBJ1-3; D is perhaps TRBD1 (6 bases). Per germline, CDR1 SGDLS and CDR2 YYNGEE. V was pared by 4 bases and J by 3 bases, with 17 bases between. The CDR3 consists of 16 residues. The CDR3 DNA reads as TGTGCCAGCAGCCCTCAAGCGGTGGACAGTGGAAACACCATATATTTT. It encodes CASSPQAVDSGNTIYF.

The chain is built from TRBV19 and TRBJ2-6, with 7 bases identical to TRBD2. This CDR3 is 19 amino acids long. V gave up 5 bases and J gave up 0 bases; unmatched junction bases: 13. CDR1 and CDR2 from the germline V gene are LNHDA and SQIVND (reference sequence). Here the CDR3 reads CASSPERSGYISGANVLTF. The CDR3 DNA follows: TGTGCCAGTAGTCCCGAGCGTAGCGGGTATATCTCTGGGGCCAACGTCCTGACTTTC.

The chain recombines TRBV2 with TRBJ1-5; 8 bases line up with TRBD1. The junction had 9 bases not matched to a gene; V was cut back by 7 bases and J by 7 bases. CDR1 is SNHLY and CDR2 is FYNNEI in the germline V gene. CDR3 length: 14 residues. The CDR3 DNA sequence: TGTGCCAGCACCGGGGAACAGGGGGTACAGCCCCAGCATTTT. Its translation: CASTGEQGVQPQHF.

The chain is built from TRBV27 and TRBJ1-1; 8 nucleotides align to TRBD1. Germline CDR1 and CDR2: MNHEY and SMNVEV (reference sequence). V trimming: 2 bases; J trimming: 1 base; junction bases outside the gene matches: 9. CDR3 size: 17 residues. The DNA of the CDR3 is TGTGCCAGCAGTTTAATATTGCCCGGGACAGGGAACACTGAAGCTTTCTTT. Protein product: CASSLILPGTGNTEAFF.

This clone was observed a few times. CDR3 nucleotide sequence: TGTGCCAGCAGCTTACGGGGTAATAATTCACCCCTCCACTTT. It yields the protein CASSLRGNNSPLHF. The rearrangement links TRBV7-9 to TRBJ1-6, with D unclear. Trimming pared 2 bases from V and 5 bases from J, leaving 7 bases between. The CDR3 contains 14 residues. Looked up from germline, CDR1 is SEHNR and CDR2 is FQNEAQ (reference sequence).

The chain carries TRBV30 and TRBJ2-2; D gene uncertain. The CDR3 spans 11 residues. From germline, CDR1 is GTSNPN and CDR2 SVGIG (reference sequence). The V end lost 3 bases, the J end lost 8 bases, and 7 bases lay between the germline ends. The CDR3 loop reads CAWRTSGELFF. The CDR3, as DNA: TGTGCCTGGAGGACTTCTGGGGAGCTGTTTTTT.

The chain employs TRBV30 and TRBJ2-7; the match to TRBD1 covers 7 bases. The CDR3 spans 14 residues. CDR1 and CDR2 from the germline V gene are GTSNPN and SVGIG (reference sequence). The V gene end was trimmed by 2 bases and the J gene end by 0 bases; junction bases not matched to a gene: 4. The CDR3 DNA reads TGTGCCTGGAGTAACAGGGGAACCTCCTACGAGCAGTACTTC. Its protein product is CAWSNRGTSYEQYF.

V usage is TRBV29-1 and J usage is TRBJ1-3, with TRBD1 matching 7 bases. This CDR3 has 14 amino acids. Germline loops: CDR1 SQVTM, CDR2 ANQGSEA. V gave up 3 bases and J gave up 2 bases; unmatched junction bases: 4. CDR3 in DNA: TGCAGCGTTGATTCAGGGGGAACTGGAAACACCATATATTTT. This translates into CSVDSGGTGNTIYF.

This clone was seen only a few times. The chain uses TRBV10-3 and TRBJ1-1; tentatively, D is TRBD1 (5 bases). CDR3 length: 12 amino acids. Trimming cost V 10 bases and J 8 bases, with 17 bases left between them. Per germline, CDR1 ENHRY and CDR2 SYGVKD. The CDR3 DNA follows: TGTGCCAGCGGGGCAGGGCTCGGAGAAGCTTTCTTT. Translated: CASGAGLGEAFF.

The chain has TRBV2 and TRBJ2-5; 7 bases align to TRBD2. The CDR3 loop spans 15 amino acids. With V trimmed by 1 base and J by 7 bases, 9 bases remained unmatched. From germline, CDR1 is SNHLY and CDR2 FYNNEI. The CDR3: CASSEGFWREGTQYF. The DNA for the CDR3 is TGTGCCAGCAGTGAAGGGTTTTGGAGGGAGGGGACCCAGTACTTC.

The chain is built from TRBV9 and TRBJ1-1; 9 nucleotides agree with TRBD1. Trimming took 2 bases from V and 2 from J; bases not matched to a gene: 4. Germline lookup yields CDR1 SGDLS and CDR2 YYNGEE. This CDR3 spans 15 amino acids. CDR3: CASSVRDRANTEAFF. In nucleotides, the CDR3 is TGTGCCAGCAGCGTGAGGGACAGGGCAAACACTGAAGCTTTCTTT.

The rearrangement uses TRBV10-2 and TRBJ1-2; 10 nucleotides line up with TRBD1. Trimming took 8 bases from V and 6 from J; bases not matched to a gene: 12. CDR1 and CDR2 from the germline V gene are WSHSY and SAAADI. The CDR3 loop spans 15 amino acids. Here the CDR3 DNA reads TGCGCCAGCGGGGAGACAGGGGGCGCGAGAAATGGCTACACCTTC. The encoded protein is CASGETGGARNGYTF.

Remarks on this clone: In the same sample, other DNA sequences code for this CDR3. This chain joins TRBV29-1 and TRBJ1-2; 10 bases agree with TRBD1. V trimming: 7 bases; J trimming: 1 base; junction bases outside the gene matches: 6. Per germline, CDR1 SQVTM and CDR2 ANQGSEA. The CDR3 runs to 14 residues. The CDR3 nucleotides are TGCAGCGCCGGGAGGGACAGGGGTAACTATGGCTACACCTTC. Protein sequence: CSAGRDRGNYGYTF.

This clone was observed once. J is TRBJ2-1 and V is TRBV3-1 (or the pseudogene TRBV3-2); 11 bases align to TRBD2. The CDR3 consists of 14 residues. The germline gives CDR1 LGHDT, CDR2 YNNKEL (reference sequence). Trimming took 6 bases from V and 7 from J; bases not matched to a gene: 5. The DNA for the CDR3 is TGTGCCAGCAGTCTAGCGGGGGGACTGAATGAGCAGTTCTTC. Translating gives CASSLAGGLNEQFF.

CDR3: CASSDGLTTDTQYF. In DNA form, the CDR3 reads TGTGCCAGCAGTGATGGACTCACCACAGATACGCAGTATTTT. The J gene is TRBJ2-3, the V gene TRBV2, with TRBD2 as a possible D gene (5 bases). Trimming cost V 3 bases and J 2 bases, with 9 bases left between them. The CDR3 totals 14 residues. Looked up from germline, CDR1 is SNHLY and CDR2 is FYNNEI.

The J gene is TRBJ2-3, the V gene TRBV11-2, with TRBD1 matching over 7 bases. This CDR3 is 14 amino acids long. Per germline, CDR1 SGHAT and CDR2 FQNNGV. V lost 5 bases and J lost 2; bases outside the gene matches: 4. The CDR3 sequence: CASSIGTVTDTQYF. In DNA form, the CDR3 reads TGTGCCAGCAGCATCGGGACAGTCACAGATACGCAGTATTTT.

The chain recombines TRBV4-2 with TRBJ2-3; 7 bases are shared with TRBD2. V lost 1 base and J lost 6; bases outside the gene matches: 13. Looked up from germline, CDR1 is LGHNA and CDR2 is YNFKEQ. The CDR3 runs 17 residues. CDR3 DNA: TGTGCCAGCAGCCAAGCGAGGGGCCTAGCGGCCCCGGATACGCAGTATTTT. It yields the protein CASSQARGLAAPDTQYF.

This sequence joins TRBV11-3 and TRBJ2-5, with 7 bases fitting TRBD2. There are 14 residues in the CDR3. J gave up 7 bases and V 1 base, and 6 bases lay outside the gene matches. CDR1 is SGHNT and CDR2 is YENEEA in the germline V gene. In nucleotides, the CDR3 is TGTGCCAGCAGCTTAGTGGGCCGGGAGGCGACCCAGTACTTC. This translates into CASSLVGREATQYF.

This clone was picked up one time. The chain combines TRBV11-3 with TRBJ2-2, with 13 bases lining up with TRBD2. With V trimmed by 3 bases and J by 8 bases, 6 bases remained unmatched. CDR3 length: 16 residues. CDR1 is SGHNT, CDR2 YENEEA, per germline. In DNA, the CDR3 is TGTGCCAGCAGCTTCACTAGCGGGAGGGTGCCGGGGGAGCTGTTTTTT. It codes for CASSFTSGRVPGELFF.

This clone appeared many times. The V and J genes are TRBV5-1 and TRBJ1-1; 8 positions agree with TRBD1. Per germline, CDR1 SGHRS and CDR2 YFSETQ. This CDR3 spans 13 amino acids. Trimming removed 2 bases from V and 4 bases from J; junction bases left unmatched: 1. CDR3 coding DNA: TGCGCCAGCAGCTTCACAGGGGGCACTGAAGCTTTCTTT. Translation: CASSFTGGTEAFF.